The rows below give T cell receptor beta chains drawn from one sample of a study of T cell repertoires in aging, cancer and after chemotherapy. From the multiplex PCR reads, TCRdb called clonotypes with MiXCR, one entry per CDR3 protein. The sample records some 4,900 distinct CDR3 sequences, 30% to 40% being singletons. The sample was blood. These receptors originate from a human donor with a blood cancer. The donor label of this sample is uncertain. Each CDR3 is given with its conserved first and last residue. D genes are given only for firm matches. A row's size may be missing; if present it is once, few, many or a size class.

j_gene	abundance	d_gene	len	v_gene	CDR3aa	CDR3nt
TRBJ2-7	medium-sized	.	15	TRBV6-6	CASSQGTPTTYEQYF	TGTGCCAGCAGCCAAGGGACTCCCACAACCTACGAGCAGTACTTC
TRBJ2-1	.	TRBD2	19	TRBV20-1	CSARPILGTSESSYNEQFF	TGCAGTGCTAGACCAATACTTGGGACTAGCGAGAGCTCCTACAATGAGCAGTTCTTC
TRBJ2-4	few	TRBD1	16	TRBV12-3/TRBV12-4	CASSLIQGVAKNIQYF	TGTGCCAGCAGTCTTATCCAGGGGGTAGCCAAAAACATTCAGTACTTC
TRBJ2-1	medium-sized	.	15	TRBV29-1	CSVLTGFGFSNEQFF	TGCAGCGTCCTGACTGGTTTCGGGTTTAGCAATGAGCAGTTCTTC
TRBJ1-5	few	TRBD1	16	TRBV18	CASSPVGQGKNQPQHF	TGTGCCAGCTCACCTGTCGGACAGGGGAAGAATCAGCCCCAGCATTTT
TRBJ2-1	few	TRBD2	16	TRBV24-1	CATSDYDGTSLDEQFF	TGTGCCACCAGTGATTACGACGGGACTAGCCTCGATGAGCAGTTCTTC
TRBJ2-5	medium-sized	TRBD2	14	TRBV7-6	CASSWSGGAETQYF	TGTGCCAGCAGCTGGAGCGGGGGGGCAGAGACCCAGTACTTC
TRBJ2-3	.	TRBD2	17	TRBV7-2	CASSLLGVAGGPVTQYF	TGTGCCAGCAGCTTATTGGGAGTGGCGGGAGGGCCGGTTACGCAGTATTTT
TRBJ2-2	.	.	14	TRBV14	CASSFLGRNGELFF	TGTGCCAGCAGCTTCTTAGGGAGAAACGGGGAGCTGTTTTTT
TRBJ2-3	.	.	14	TRBV5-1	CASSGGGRGDTQYF	TGCGCCAGCAGCGGGGGGGGGCGAGGAGATACGCAGTATTTT
TRBJ2-1	few	.	13	TRBV4-3	CASSQDFGNEQFF	TGCGCCAGCAGCCAAGATTTCGGCAATGAGCAGTTCTTC
TRBJ2-2	.	TRBD2	17	TRBV6-5	CATGGTSGGVRPGELFF	TGTGCCACCGGCGGGACTAGCGGGGGCGTGAGACCCGGGGAGCTGTTTTTT
TRBJ1-5	few	.	15	TRBV11-2	CASSQDLVGFLPQHF	TGTGCCAGCAGCCAAGATCTTGTAGGCTTCCTGCCCCAGCATTTT
TRBJ1-5	few	.	13	TRBV4-3	CASSRAWNQPQHF	TGCGCCAGCAGCCGGGCATGGAATCAGCCCCAGCATTTT
TRBJ2-1	medium-sized	TRBD1	15	TRBV29-1	CSVTQGAVSYNEQFF	TGCAGCGTGACACAGGGGGCGGTCTCCTACAATGAGCAGTTCTTC
TRBJ2-3	.	.	16	TRBV7-2	CASSLERGVLTDTQYF	TGTGCCAGCAGCTTAGAGAGGGGGGTGCTCACAGATACGCAGTATTTT
TRBJ1-6	few	.	16	TRBV5-6	CASSLFAGQYNSPLHF	TGTGCCAGCAGCTTGTTTGCAGGACAGTATAATTCACCCCTCCACTTT
TRBJ2-1	few	.	13	TRBV7-6	CASSPGGLDEQFF	TGTGCCAGCAGCCCCGGGGGTCTGGATGAGCAGTTCTTC
TRBJ1-4	few	TRBD1	16	TRBV10-3	CAISELQGGLNEKLFF	TGTGCCATCAGTGAGCTACAGGGGGGCCTTAATGAAAAACTGTTTTTT
TRBJ1-5	few	TRBD1	19	TRBV19	CASSSPIHEGGASNQPQHF	TGTGCCAGTAGCTCTCCAATACATGAAGGGGGCGCTAGCAATCAGCCCCAGCATTTT
TRBJ1-6	.	.	15	TRBV6-2/TRBV6-3	CASNPNGLVDSPLHF	TGTGCCAGCAACCCAAACGGCCTCGTCGATTCACCCCTCCACTTT
TRBJ1-4	medium-sized	.	15	TRBV11-3	CASSSSRDPNEKLFF	TGTGCCAGCAGCTCCTCCAGGGACCCTAATGAAAAACTGTTTTTT
TRBJ2-1	few	TRBD1	15	TRBV19	CASSPTGGFGNEQFF	TGTGCCAGTAGTCCGACAGGGGGATTTGGCAATGAGCAGTTCTTC
TRBJ2-3	.	.	15	TRBV9	CASSVVQTSTDTQYF	TGTGCCAGCAGCGTAGTTCAGACCAGCACAGATACGCAGTATTTT
TRBJ2-1	medium-sized	.	14	TRBV5-6	CASSQGMLYNEQFF	TGTGCCAGCAGCCAAGGGATGCTTTACAATGAGCAGTTCTTC
TRBJ2-1	few	.	14	TRBV20-1	CSARDEDNYNEQFF	TGCAGTGCTAGAGATGAGGATAACTACAATGAGCAGTTCTTC
TRBJ2-1	.	.	13	TRBV5-1	CASSWTANNEQFF	TGCGCCAGCAGCTGGACAGCAAACAATGAGCAGTTCTTC